This T cell receptor beta chain was profiled in a study of human T cells and chemical hapten exposure. TCRdb itself ran the RACE reads through MiXCR, one entry per CDR3 protein. The sample holds 150,000 to 200,000 distinct CDR3 sequences; roughly 30% are singletons and the top ten take roughly 3%. Documented time point: pre-sensitization, week 0. The treatment was: therapeutic diphenylcyclopropenone sensitization with weekly scalp DPC. Trimming stripped 8 bases from V and 2 bases from J, with 10 bases between. There are 12 residues in the CDR3. Germline CDR1 MNHEY, CDR2 SVGEGT. The TCR was taken from a woman aged 25 to 39 with alopecia areata. Some clones in this sample may be carry-over from other donors' samples. The sequencing here drew on whole blood, taken in connection with sensitization to the hapten diphenylcyclopropenone (DPC). V and J are TRBV6-2 or TRBV6-3 and TRBJ2-7, with D possibly being TRBD2 (5 bases). CDR3 sequence reads: CASEDGTYEQYF. DNA for the CDR3: TGTGCCAGCGAGGACGGGACCTACGAGCAGTACTTC.